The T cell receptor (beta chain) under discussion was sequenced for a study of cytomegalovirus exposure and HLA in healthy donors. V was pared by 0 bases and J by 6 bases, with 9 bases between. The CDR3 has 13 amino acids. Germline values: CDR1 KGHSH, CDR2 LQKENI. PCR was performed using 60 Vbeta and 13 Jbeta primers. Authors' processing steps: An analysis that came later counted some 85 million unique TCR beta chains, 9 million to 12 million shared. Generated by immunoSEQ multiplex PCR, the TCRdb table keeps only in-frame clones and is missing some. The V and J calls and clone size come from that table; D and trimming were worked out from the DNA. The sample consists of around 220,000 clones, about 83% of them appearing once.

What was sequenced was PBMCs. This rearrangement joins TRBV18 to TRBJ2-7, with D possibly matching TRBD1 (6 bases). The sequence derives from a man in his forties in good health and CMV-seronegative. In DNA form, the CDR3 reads TGTGCCAGCTCACCACCTGTCAGGGGCGAGCAGTACTTC. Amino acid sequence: CASSPPVRGEQYF. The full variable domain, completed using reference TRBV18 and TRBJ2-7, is NAGVMQNPRHLVRRRGQEARLRCSPMKGHSHVYWYRQLPEEGLKFMVYLQKENIIDESGMPKERFSAEFPKEGPSILRIQQVVRGDSAAYFCASSPPVRGEQYFGPGTRLTVT.